This T cell receptor (beta chain) was identified during a study of T cells in Graves' hyperthyroidism and ophthalmopathy. General observations from the study: The model predicted ophthalmopathy a median 6.5 months before onset.

PBMCs were collected from a 10 ml volume of fresh peripheral blood. RNA transcripts gave rise to amplified TCR beta CDR3 regions. Researchers ran a first-round RT-PCR on the TCR CDR3 using the HTBI primer set. MiXCR was run by TCRdb on the multiplex PCR reads, yielding one entry per CDR3 protein. Among about 570,000 distinct CDR3 sequences listed, about 14% were seen once. Ten or more counts support this clonotype. The antigen is undetermined. Deletions cut 5 bases from V and 5 bases from J, with 12 bases between. The CDR3 extends over 14 amino acids. Germline V gives CDR1 SEHNR, CDR2 FQNEAQ (reference sequence).

This TCR came from a woman between 35 and 50 years old with Graves' hyperthyroidism. The chain has TRBV7-9 and TRBJ2-2; D unresolved. The sequenced material came from blood. The CDR3 nucleotides read TGTGCCAGCAGCCCCTATGATACTACCGGGGAGCTGTTTTTT. Translated: CASSPYDTTGELFF.